What follows are 5 T cell receptor beta chains derived from one specimen sequenced in a study of OX40 agonist ivuxolimab in advanced cancers. The repertoire was sequenced with immunoSEQ multiplex PCR; TCRdb's copy has only in-frame clones and lacks some. The sample yields approximately 13,000 clones, approximately 80% seen once. Sample: CD4+ or CD8+ T cells sorted from blood, taken in a trial of the OX40 agonist ivuxolimab. The receptor source for this set is an adult with an advanced solid tumor such as melanoma, head and neck, liver or kidney cancer.

The chain has TRBV9 and TRBJ2-3; 11 bases match TRBD2. The CDR3 is 16 residues long. With V trimmed by 4 bases and J by 1 base, 5 bases remained unmatched. Germline V gene lookup returns CDR1 SGDLS and CDR2 YYNGEE. The CDR3: CASSTGTSGGTDTQYF. DNA for the CDR3: TGTGCCAGCAGCACCGGGACTAGCGGAGGCACAGATACGCAGTATTTT.

This chain uses TRBV27 with TRBJ2-1; D is unclear. V was shortened by 2 bases and J by 0 bases, with 5 bases between the two germline ends. Germline CDR1 and CDR2: MNHEY and SMNVEV (reference sequence). The CDR3 consists of 14 residues. This CDR3 reads CASSLLSSYNEQFF. CDR3 nucleotides: TGTGCCAGCAGTTTACTGAGCTCCTACAATGAGCAGTTCTTC.

This rearrangement joins TRBV25-1 to TRBJ2-7; D may be TRBD2 (5 bases). This CDR3 has 17 residues. The ends were cut back, 4 bases at V and 1 base at J, with 20 bases in the middle. Looked up from germline, CDR1 is MGHDK and CDR2 is SYGVNS. In nucleotides, the CDR3 is TGTGCCAGCAGTGGACCACATTCCGCGGGCAGTTCCTACGAGCAGTACTTC. Residues: CASSGPHSAGSSYEQYF.

The chain has TRBV2 and TRBJ2-1; D unclear. Germline loops: CDR1 SNHLY, CDR2 FYNNEI. Trimming removed 7 bases at V and 2 bases at J, with 12 bases between. This CDR3 is built from 14 residues. The CDR3 nucleotides read TGTGCCAGCAATACGCGGATCCCCTACAATGAGCAGTTCTTC. This sequence encodes CASNTRIPYNEQFF.

This clone is labeled medium-sized. This chain joins TRBV27 and TRBJ1-2; maybe TRBD1 (6 bases). Trimming took off 2 bases at V and 7 bases at J, with 17 bases between the two ends. In germline, CDR1 is MNHEY, CDR2 SMNVEV (reference sequence). The CDR3 has 15 residues. Here the CDR3 reads CASSLIGGLRRGYTF. CDR3 sequence (DNA): TGTGCCAGCAGTTTAATCGGGGGGCTAAGGCGTGGCTACACCTTC.